Each of the 18 T cell receptor beta chains below was sequenced from the same sample in a study of blood T cells in healthy people across ages. The use of a sample-barcoded 5' primer and a J-beta primer mix characterized a second PCR of roughly 7 to 11 cycles. TCRdb fed the 5' RACE reads into MiXCR, producing one record per CDR3 protein. The table includes approximately 810,000 distinct CDR3 sequences, 25% to 35% detected once. The source material was blood. The receptor source for this set is a woman at least 80 years old in good health.

The chain combines TRBV11-2 with TRBJ2-7; TRBD1 aligns across 9 bases. The J segment lost 2 bases and the V segment lost 1 base, leaving 6 bases of the junction unmatched. Germline assignment: CDR1 SGHAT and CDR2 FQNNGV. The CDR3 is 16 amino acids. This CDR3 is CASSLVDRGKTYEQYF. The CDR3 DNA reads TGTGCCAGCAGCTTAGTTGACAGGGGGAAGACCTACGAGCAGTACTTC.

This clonotype has a count of ten or more. This chain's CDR3 is CASSLAGGLNEQYF. The CDR3 DNA reads TGTGCCAGCTCTCTCGCGGGGGGGCTGAACGAGCAGTACTTC. The chain recombines TRBV7-2 with TRBJ2-7, with TRBD2 identical over 9 bases. The V segment lost 8 bases and the J segment 5 bases; nucleotides outside the gene matches: 10. CDR3 length: 14 amino acids. Germline V lookup: CDR1 SGHTA, CDR2 FQGNSA. The whole variable domain, filled in from reference TRBV7-2 and TRBJ2-7, reads GAGVSQSPSNKVTEKGKDVELRCDPISGHTALYWYRQSLGQGLEFLIYFQGNSAPDKSGLPSDRFSAERTGGSVSTLTIQRTQQEDSAVYLCASSLAGGLNEQYFGPGTRLTVT.

This clonotype came up a few times. The rearrangement joins TRBV4-1 to TRBJ1-1; D gene unclear. CDR1 MGHRA and CDR2 YSYEKL come from the germline V gene. V lost 3 bases, J lost 1 base, and 9 bases lay in between. The CDR3 is 14 amino acids. The CDR3 DNA sequence: TGCGCCAGCAGCCACGGGAGGGCGAACACTGAAGCTTTCTTT. Protein product: CASSHGRANTEAFF.

The chain employs TRBV7-2 and TRBJ1-4; maybe TRBD1 (6 bases). The CDR3 has 15 amino acids. Germline loops: CDR1 SGHTA, CDR2 FQGNSA. The germline V and J ends were trimmed by 4 bases and 5 bases, with 14 bases remaining between them. CDR3 protein: CASSSRTEANEKLFF. The CDR3 nucleotides are TGTGCCAGCAGCTCCAGGACAGAAGCAAATGAAAAACTGTTTTTT.

A remark on this clonotype: One base away lies a much larger clone, so this may be a sequencing read error. The chain has TRBV5-1 and TRBJ2-7; D is possibly TRBD1 (6 bases). The V end was cut by 1 base, the J end by 7 bases, with 15 bases between. Looked up from germline, CDR1 is SGHRS and CDR2 is YFSETQ. This CDR3 is built from 14 residues. CDR3 nucleotide sequence: TGCGCCAGCAGCTTGCAGTCAGGGGTGAGTGAGCAGTACTTC. It specifies CASSLQSGVSEQYF.

The chain has TRBV7-2 and TRBJ2-2; 7 bases align to TRBD1. Germline CDR1 is SGHTA and CDR2 is FQGNSA. This CDR3 comprises 13 residues. J gave up 8 bases and V 5 bases, and 5 bases lay outside the gene matches. As DNA, the CDR3 is TGTGCCAGCAGCAAACAGGGGCTTGGGGAGCTGTTTTTT. Translation: CASSKQGLGELFF.

The chain employs TRBV7-3 and TRBJ2-4; TRBD2 matches 8 bases. The end of the DNA aligns better with TRBJ2-7, so the J call may be wrong. The CDR3 runs to 15 residues. Looked up from germline, CDR1 is SGHTA and CDR2 is FQGTGA. The CDR3 loop is CASSPGGAGVYEQYF. Here the CDR3 DNA reads TGTGCCAGCAGCCCCGGGGGAGCGGGAGTGTACGAGCAGTACTTC.

Turning to this clonotype: Mismatch with germline at one junction end may stem from a read error. The V call is TRBV5-5, the J call TRBJ2-1, with TRBD2 identical over 12 bases. The CDR3 has 14 residues. Germline assignment: CDR1 SGHKS and CDR2 YYEKEE (reference sequence). The CDR3, as DNA: TGCGCCAGCAGTGCCGGGACTAGCGGGAATGAGCAGTTCTTC. This encodes CASSAGTSGNEQFF.

The chain is built from TRBV4-2 and TRBJ1-6; D may be TRBD1 (6 bases). Deletions cut 1 base from V and 6 bases from J, with 22 bases between. The CDR3 length is 19 residues. Germline V CDR1 and CDR2: LGHNA, YNFKEQ. The CDR3 nucleotides are TGTGCCAGCAGCCAAGCTGGCACCGGGACACCGGGGGGTAATTCACCCCTCCACTTT. Amino acids: CASSQAGTGTPGGNSPLHF.

The gene calls are TRBV20-1 and TRBJ2-2, with D hard to call. Germline V gene sequence: CDR1 DFQATT, CDR2 SNEGSKA (reference sequence). With 5 bases removed from V and 4 bases from J, the gap between germline ends came to 8 bases. The CDR3 is 12 amino acids. The CDR3 region has the DNA TGCAGTGCTTTAAGAGGCACCGGGGAGCTGTTTTTT. This sequence encodes CSALRGTGELFF.

This clonotype was seen repeatedly, ten times or more. The chain uses TRBV24-1 and TRBJ2-5; a weak D match, TRBD2 (7 bases). This CDR3 contains 16 residues. V lost 0 bases and J lost 3, with 13 bases in between. Looked up from germline, CDR1 is KGHDR and CDR2 is SFDVKD. The CDR3 nucleotides read TGTGCCACCAGTGATTTGGGTGGGGGGGCAGAAGAGACCCAGTACTTC. Translating gives CATSDLGGGAEETQYF.

This clonotype was counted at least ten times. V is TRBV20-1 and J is TRBJ1-2; 8 nucleotides line up with TRBD1. V gave up 0 bases and J gave up 4 bases; unmatched junction bases: 13. Per the germline V gene, CDR1 is DFQATT and CDR2 is SNEGSKA (reference sequence). The CDR3 runs 17 residues. The CDR3 DNA reads as TGCAGTGCTAGAGATAGGGGGCCGGGACAGGTACTCTATGGCTACACCTTC. Protein sequence: CSARDRGPGQVLYGYTF.

The chain joins TRBV20-1 to TRBJ1-1; D ambiguous. The V and J ends lost 3 bases and 7 bases respectively, with 15 bases between them. CDR3 length: 13 residues. Per the germline V gene, CDR1 is DFQATT and CDR2 is SNEGSKA (reference sequence). CDR3 coding DNA: TGCAGTGCTAGTCCCGACGGTGACCTTGAAGCTTTCTTT. It translates to CSASPDGDLEAFF.

This chain connects TRBV5-1 to TRBJ1-5, with TRBD1 as a possible D gene (5 bases). CDR1 is SGHRS and CDR2 is YFSETQ in the germline V gene. The CDR3 extends over 15 amino acids. The V gene lost 3 bases and the J gene lost 5 bases, with 15 bases spanning the gap. CDR3 amino acids: CASSSWGDRDQPQHF. Here the CDR3 DNA reads TGCGCCAGCAGCTCGTGGGGGGATCGCGATCAGCCCCAGCATTTT.

This clonotype was counted between two and nine times. The chain carries TRBV6-5 and TRBJ2-1; 9 nucleotides agree with TRBD2. Per germline, CDR1 MNHEY and CDR2 SVGAGI. The CDR3 loop spans 18 amino acids. The trim removed 0 bases at V and 7 bases at J, leaving 13 bases unmatched. Here the CDR3 DNA reads TGTGCCAGCAGTTACTCACGGGTAGGGGCGGGGGGGCCTAATGAGCAGTTCTTC. Translated: CASSYSRVGAGGPNEQFF.

Regarding this clonotype: Given a much more abundant clone one base away, this may be a read error. This chain links TRBV3-1 with TRBJ1-6; a possible D gene is TRBD1 (5 bases). Germline V gene sequence: CDR1 LGHDT, CDR2 YNNKEL (reference sequence). CDR3 size: 15 residues. The CDR3 bases are TGTGCCTGCAGCCAAAGACAGAGCTATAATTCACCCCTCCACTTT. Protein: CACSQRQSYNSPLHF.

In this sample, this clonotype turned up many times. J is TRBJ2-5 and V is TRBV12-3 or TRBV12-4; 15 bases agree with TRBD2. The CDR3 contains 17 residues. Germline trimming cut 5 bases from V and 4 bases from J; bases unmatched to any gene: 8. The chain's CDR3 is CASSPRTSGGVRETQYF. The CDR3, as DNA: TGTGCCAGCAGTCCCCGGACTAGCGGGGGGGTTAGAGAGACCCAGTACTTC.

This chain links TRBV7-2 with TRBJ2-6; D not resolved. Germline V gene lookup returns CDR1 SGHTA and CDR2 FQGNSA. The length of the CDR3 is 17 residues. The V end lost 8 bases, the J end lost 0 bases, and 17 bases lay between the germline ends. The CDR3 DNA follows: TGTGCCAGCCCGCACCGTATCCCGAGCTCTGGGGCCAACGTCCTGACTTTC. Its protein is CASPHRIPSSGANVLTF.